A single sample is the source of the 24 T cell receptor beta chains below, sequenced in a study of cytomegalovirus exposure and HLA in healthy donors. 60 Vbeta and 13 Jbeta primers were used in PCR. Libraries were prepared by immunoSEQ multiplex PCR; TCRdb keeps only in-frame clonotypes and omits some of them. The sample holds about 190,000 clones. The sequenced material came from PBMCs. These receptor sequences come from a woman aged 25 to 45 in good health and CMV-seropositive.

As for this clone: One end of the junction is discordant with germline, which a read error may explain. The rearrangement uses TRBV7-9 and TRBJ2-3; TRBD1 aligns across 8 bases. The CDR3 extends over 11 amino acids. Germline CDR1 is SEHNR and CDR2 is FQNEAQ (reference sequence). The CDR3 bases are TGTGCCAGCAGCCTGGACAGGGTTATCTCTTTT. Its protein is CASSLDRVISF.

The rearrangement joins TRBV4-1 to TRBJ2-3, with 7 bases matching TRBD1. V was clipped by 4 bases and J by 3 bases; unmatched bases: 10. This CDR3 has 16 amino acids. Germline lookup yields CDR1 MGHRA and CDR2 YSYEKL. The chain's CDR3 is CASSPSTGKRTDTQYF. CDR3 DNA: TGCGCCAGCAGCCCCTCGACAGGGAAGAGGACAGATACGCAGTATTTT.

The chain links TRBV5-6 to TRBJ1-5; 8 nucleotides line up with TRBD1. Trimming at V came to 1 base and at J to 11 bases, leaving 11 bases not matched to a gene. The CDR3 is 15 amino acids. Germline V CDR1 and CDR2: SGHDT, YYEEEE. This chain's CDR3 is CASSLYQSGGLAQHF. The CDR3, as DNA: TGTGCCAGCAGCTTGTATCAGTCAGGGGGCTTGGCCCAGCATTTT.

The gene calls are TRBV7-2 and TRBJ1-4; 7 bases match TRBD1. The CDR3 has 16 residues. J lost 6 bases, V lost 5 bases, and 12 bases had no gene match. Germline V gene data show CDR1 as SGHTA and CDR2 as FQGNSA. The CDR3 loop reads CASSRDRARSYEKLFF. Here the CDR3 DNA reads TGTGCCAGCAGCCGCGACAGGGCCAGAAGTTATGAAAAACTGTTTTTT.

The J gene is TRBJ2-5, the V gene TRBV6-5; 12 bases fit TRBD2. The DNA end lines up better with TRBJ2-7; the J call may be wrong. There are 15 residues in the CDR3. Germline-derived CDR1 and CDR2 are MNHEY and SVGAGI. This chain's CDR3 is CASSLLAGGTYEQYF. The CDR3 DNA reads as TGTGCCAGCAGTCTTCTAGCGGGGGGGACCTACGAGCAGTACTTC.

CDR3 coding DNA: TGCGCCAGCAGCACCGCAGGGTACCTCGGGAACACTGAAGCTTTCTTT. It yields the protein CASSTAGYLGNTEAFF. The J gene is TRBJ1-1, the V gene TRBV5-1, with TRBD1 as a possible D gene (5 bases). CDR1 and CDR2 (germline): SGHRS, YFSETQ. Trimming cost V 4 bases and J 1 base, with 17 bases left between them. The CDR3 consists of 16 residues.

J is TRBJ2-1 and V is TRBV4-1; no definite D call. The CDR3 spans 12 residues. Between the trimmed V and J ends, which lost 6 bases and 4 bases, there was a span of 7 bases. Germline CDR1 MGHRA, CDR2 YSYEKL. CDR3 sequence: CASRDIYNEQFF. The CDR3 DNA reads as TGCGCCAGCAGAGACATTTACAATGAGCAGTTCTTC.

V gene TRBV7-9 combines with J gene TRBJ2-1; 7 positions match TRBD2. The CDR3 sequence is 17 residues long. J was trimmed by 10 bases and V by 4 bases; bases with no gene match: 19. Germline V gives CDR1 SEHNR, CDR2 FQNEAQ (reference sequence). The chain's CDR3 is CASSSTNGTIQGGEQFF. CDR3 nucleotides: TGTGCCAGCAGCTCAACAAATGGGACTATTCAAGGAGGCGAGCAGTTCTTC.

The chain has TRBV15 and TRBJ2-2, with 7 bases aligning to TRBD2. Germline V lookup: CDR1 LNHNV, CDR2 YYDKDF (reference sequence). Trimming at V came to 0 bases and at J to 1 base, leaving 2 bases not matched to a gene. This CDR3 has 16 amino acids. The CDR3 DNA follows: TGTGCCACCAGCAGAGATGGGGGGGTGAACACCGGGGAGCTGTTTTTT. Protein sequence: CATSRDGGVNTGELFF.

V and J are TRBV5-6 and TRBJ2-6; D is perhaps TRBD1 (6 bases). The CDR3 spans 16 residues. V gave up 2 bases and J gave up 4 bases, with 13 bases separating them. In germline, CDR1 is SGHDT, CDR2 YYEEEE. CDR3 sequence: CASSFLTGSGANVLTF. In DNA form, the CDR3 reads TGTGCCAGCAGCTTTTTAACAGGGTCCGGGGCCAACGTCCTGACTTTC.

V and J are TRBV19 and TRBJ2-7, with D maybe TRBD2 (6 bases). Trimming took off 3 bases at V and 0 bases at J, with 9 bases between the two ends. CDR1 and CDR2 from the germline V gene are LNHDA and SQIVND (reference sequence). CDR3 size: 14 residues. Here the CDR3 reads CASSIWGDSYEQYF. The CDR3 bases are TGTGCCAGTAGTATTTGGGGGGACTCCTACGAGCAGTACTTC.

The chain couples TRBV19 to TRBJ1-5, with D unresolved. Trimming removed 3 bases at V and 10 bases at J, with 13 bases between. This CDR3 region has 13 residues. The germline gives CDR1 LNHDA, CDR2 SQIVND (reference sequence). CDR3 sequence: CASSMGGNSPQHF. CDR3 in DNA: TGTGCCAGTAGTATGGGAGGGAATAGTCCCCAGCATTTT.

The chain couples TRBV5-1 to TRBJ2-2; maybe TRBD2 (5 bases). The CDR3 has 15 amino acids. V was cut by 5 bases and J by 8 bases, with 19 bases left in between. Germline V CDR1 and CDR2: SGHRS, YFSETQ. In DNA form, the CDR3 reads TGCGCCAGCAGTAAGGCAGCTGAGGGAACTGGGGAGCTGTTTTTT. Translating it yields CASSKAAEGTGELFF.

DNA for the CDR3: TGTGCCAGTGGGACAGGGCCCTACGAGCAGTACTTC. Translation gives CASGTGPYEQYF. V is TRBV19 and J is TRBJ2-7, with TRBD1 matching 9 bases. V was pared by 8 bases and J by 2 bases, with 1 base of the junction left unmatched. This CDR3 is 12 amino acids long. From germline, CDR1 is LNHDA and CDR2 SQIVND (reference sequence).

The genes are TRBV19 and TRBJ1-2; maybe TRBD1 (5 bases). Trimming left V 7 bases short and J 0 bases short, with 12 bases between. CDR3 size: 14 residues. The germline CDR1 and CDR2 sequences are LNHDA and SQIVND (reference sequence). The CDR3 loop reads CASIPGDPNYGYTF. In nucleotides, the CDR3 is TGTGCCAGTATCCCGGGGGATCCTAACTATGGCTACACCTTC. The complete variable domain, with remaining parts taken from reference TRBV19 and TRBJ1-2, reads DGGITQSPKYLFRKEGQNVTLSCEQNLNHDAMYWYRQDPGQGLRLIYYSQIVNDFQKGDIAEGYSVSREKKESFPLTVTSAQKNPTAFYLCASIPGDPNYGYTFGSGTRLTVV.

The V and J genes are TRBV2 and TRBJ2-3; D is unclear. CDR3 length: 13 residues. CDR1 and CDR2 (germline): SNHLY, FYNNEI. Trimming left V 5 bases short and J 2 bases short, with 8 bases between. The CDR3 loop reads CASSNTPTDTQYF. The DNA of the CDR3 is TGTGCCAGCAGTAACACCCCCACAGATACGCAGTATTTT.

The chain carries TRBV5-8 and TRBJ1-3, with a possible D match to TRBD1 (5 bases). The CDR3 totals 13 residues. Per germline, CDR1 SGHTS and CDR2 YDEGEE. V was clipped by 9 bases and J by 2 bases, with 12 bases between them. CDR3 residues: CATGLGAGNTIYF. Here the CDR3 DNA reads TGTGCCACCGGCTTAGGGGCTGGAAACACCATATATTTT.

CDR3: CASSLGGSGETQYF. CDR3 bases: TGTGCCAGCAGCTTGGGGGGTTCTGGAGAGACCCAGTACTTC. The chain has TRBV7-2 and TRBJ2-5; a weak D match, TRBD2 (6 bases). V was trimmed by 3 bases and J by 4 bases, leaving 12 bases between them. Germline V gives CDR1 SGHTA, CDR2 FQGNSA. The CDR3 is 14 residues long.

The V gene is TRBV7-6, the J gene TRBJ2-7; 9 nucleotides align to TRBD1. This CDR3 region has 14 residues. Germline V gives CDR1 SGHVS, CDR2 FNYEAQ. Trimming cost V 5 bases and J 0 bases; bases outside gene matches: 2. The CDR3 here is CASSLQGASYEQYF. CDR3 bases: TGTGCCAGCAGCCTACAGGGGGCCTCCTACGAGCAGTACTTC.

This chain links TRBV2 with TRBJ1-5; 7 bases fit TRBD1. This CDR3 has 15 residues. Per germline, CDR1 SNHLY and CDR2 FYNNEI. The V segment lost 7 bases and the J segment 4 bases; nucleotides outside the gene matches: 10. CDR3: CASKRTGAPNQPQHF. The CDR3 nucleotides read TGTGCCAGCAAGAGAACAGGGGCTCCGAATCAGCCCCAGCATTTT.

V is TRBV6-1 and J is TRBJ1-1, with 8 bases that match TRBD1. Germline loops: CDR1 MNHNS, CDR2 SASEGT. The CDR3 is 16 amino acids. V lost 3 bases to trimming and J lost 0 bases; unmatched junction nucleotides: 6. This CDR3 reads CASSDPSGGLNTEAFF. The DNA for the CDR3 is TGTGCCAGCAGTGATCCTTCAGGGGGCCTGAACACTGAAGCTTTCTTT.

The chain uses TRBV10-2 and TRBJ1-4, with D possibly matching TRBD1 (5 bases). This CDR3 is built from 17 residues. Germline V gives CDR1 WSHSY, CDR2 SAAADI. Between the trimmed V and J ends, which lost 4 bases and 6 bases, there was a span of 21 bases. CDR3 nucleotide sequence: TGCGCCAGCAGTGCCGGGTGGAGGGGATTCGGAGATGAAAAACTGTTTTTT. It is translated as CASSAGWRGFGDEKLFF.

The genes are TRBV7-8 and TRBJ2-5; D is perhaps TRBD1 (5 bases). V lost 7 bases and J 5 bases, leaving 23 bases between the germline ends. The CDR3 is 16 residues long. Looked up from germline, CDR1 is SGHVS and CDR2 is FQNEAQ. CDR3: CASNPAVAGQGETQYF. The DNA for the CDR3 is TGTGCCAGCAATCCCGCGGTGGCAGGGCAGGGTGAGACCCAGTACTTC.

The rearrangement joins TRBV4-1 to TRBJ1-2; 8 bases match TRBD1. Germline-derived CDR1 and CDR2 are MGHRA and YSYEKL. The V segment lost 2 bases and the J segment 8 bases; nucleotides outside the gene matches: 7. The CDR3 sequence is 14 residues long. CDR3 sequence: CASSQNQGAAGYTF. The CDR3, as DNA: TGCGCCAGCAGCCAAAACCAGGGGGCGGCCGGCTACACCTTC.